This T cell receptor beta chain was found in a study of hypomethylating agent response in myelodysplastic syndrome. The V end was cut by 0 bases, the J end by 5 bases, with 10 bases between. CDR1 is KGHSH and CDR2 is LQKENI in the germline V gene. The CDR3 spans 14 residues. In its sample, this clone is large. Profiled with immunoSEQ multiplex PCR; TCRdb holds only in-frame clones, not every one. The sample has 3,000 to 4,000 clones, 70% to 90% seen once; the top ten hold about 12%. This TCR came from a human donor with myelodysplastic syndrome. Sequencing used bone marrow, obtained before or after starting hypomethylating agent treatment for myelodysplastic syndrome (not recorded which). V usage is TRBV18 and J usage is TRBJ1-2; D possibly corresponds to TRBD1 (5 bases). Here the CDR3 DNA reads TGTGCCAGCTCACCACCGACAGAGAGTTATGGCTACACCTTC. Its protein is CASSPPTESYGYTF.